This T cell receptor beta chain was sequenced during a study of OX40 agonist ivuxolimab in advanced cancers. Turning to the study itself: Three patients had partial responses: one hepatocellular carcinoma, two cutaneous melanoma.

The data were produced by immunoSEQ multiplex PCR, yet TCRdb's version contains in-frame clones alone and is incomplete. Of 40,000 to 60,000 clones in the sample, about 90% are singletons; the top ten hold less than 3.5%. The CDR3 length is 16 residues. Trimming took 4 bases from V and 0 from J; bases not matched to a gene: 5. The germline CDR1 and CDR2 sequences are LNHDA and SQIVND (reference sequence). Sequences were derived from CD4+ or CD8+ T cells sorted from blood, sampled in a trial of the OX40 agonist ivuxolimab. This chain links TRBV19 with TRBJ1-4; 7 nucleotides agree with TRBD1. The receptor was derived from an adult with an advanced solid tumor such as melanoma, head and neck, liver or kidney cancer. As DNA, the CDR3 is TGTGCCAGTAGTAACTCCGGACAGGCAACTAATGAAAAACTGTTTTTT. This sequence encodes CASSNSGQATNEKLFF.